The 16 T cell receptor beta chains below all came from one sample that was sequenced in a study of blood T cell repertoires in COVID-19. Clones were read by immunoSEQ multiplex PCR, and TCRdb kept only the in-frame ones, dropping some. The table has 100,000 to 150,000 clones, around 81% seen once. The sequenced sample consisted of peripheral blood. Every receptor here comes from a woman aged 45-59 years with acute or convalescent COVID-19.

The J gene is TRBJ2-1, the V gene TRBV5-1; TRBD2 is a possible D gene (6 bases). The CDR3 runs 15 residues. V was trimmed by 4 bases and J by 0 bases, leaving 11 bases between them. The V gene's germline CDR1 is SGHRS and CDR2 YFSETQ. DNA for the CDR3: TGCGCCAGCAGCCCGGGTAGCGGCTCCTACAATGAGCAGTTCTTC. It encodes CASSPGSGSYNEQFF.

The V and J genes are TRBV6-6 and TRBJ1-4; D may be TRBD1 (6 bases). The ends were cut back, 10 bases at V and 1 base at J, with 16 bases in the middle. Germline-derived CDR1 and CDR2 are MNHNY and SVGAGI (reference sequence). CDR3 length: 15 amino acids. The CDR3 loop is CATQGTRKTNEKLFF. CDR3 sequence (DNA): TGTGCCACACAGGGAACAAGAAAAACTAATGAAAAACTGTTTTTT.

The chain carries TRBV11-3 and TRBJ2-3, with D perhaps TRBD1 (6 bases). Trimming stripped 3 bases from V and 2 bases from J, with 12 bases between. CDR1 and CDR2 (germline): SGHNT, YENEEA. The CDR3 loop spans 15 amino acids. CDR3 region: CASSFGQTSTDTQYF. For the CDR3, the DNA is TGTGCCAGCAGCTTTGGACAGACTTCCACAGATACGCAGTATTTT.

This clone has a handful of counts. This CDR3 is CASTVQGNYGYTF. Written as DNA, the CDR3 is TGTGCCAGCACCGTACAGGGTAACTATGGCTACACCTTC. This chain links TRBV28 with TRBJ1-2; TRBD1 might be the D (6 bases). V shed 7 bases and J shed 1 base, with 10 bases lying between them. Germline CDR1 reads MDHEN; CDR2 reads SYDVKM. The CDR3 spans 13 residues.

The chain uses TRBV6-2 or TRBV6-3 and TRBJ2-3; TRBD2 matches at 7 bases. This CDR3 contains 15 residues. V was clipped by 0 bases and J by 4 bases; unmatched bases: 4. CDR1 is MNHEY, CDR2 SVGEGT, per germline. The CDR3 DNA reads TGTGCCAGCAGTTACTCAGCGCGGGAGCCAGATACGCAGTATTTT. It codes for CASSYSAREPDTQYF.

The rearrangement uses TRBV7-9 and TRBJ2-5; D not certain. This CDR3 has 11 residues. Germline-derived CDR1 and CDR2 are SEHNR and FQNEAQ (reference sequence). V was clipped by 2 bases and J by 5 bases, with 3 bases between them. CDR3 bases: TGTGCCAGCAGCTTATCTGAGACCCAGTACTTC. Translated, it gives CASSLSETQYF.

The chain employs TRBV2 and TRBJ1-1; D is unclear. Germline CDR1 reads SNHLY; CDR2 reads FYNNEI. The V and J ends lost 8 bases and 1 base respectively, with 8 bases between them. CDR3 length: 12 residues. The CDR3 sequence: CASRDGNTEAFF. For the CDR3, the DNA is TGTGCCAGCCGGGATGGGAACACTGAAGCTTTCTTT.

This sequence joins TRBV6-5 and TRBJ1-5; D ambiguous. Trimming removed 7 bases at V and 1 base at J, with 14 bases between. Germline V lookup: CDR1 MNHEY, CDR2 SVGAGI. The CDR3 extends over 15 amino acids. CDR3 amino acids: CASNSPDSSNQPQHF. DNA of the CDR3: TGTGCCAGCAACAGCCCGGATTCGAGCAATCAGCCCCAGCATTTT.

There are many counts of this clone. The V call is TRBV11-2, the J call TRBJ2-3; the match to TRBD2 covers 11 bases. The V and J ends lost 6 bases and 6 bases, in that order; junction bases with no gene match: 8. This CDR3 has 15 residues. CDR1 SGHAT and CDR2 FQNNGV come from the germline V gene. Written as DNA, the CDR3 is TGTGCCAGCAGAGATAGCGGGAGGGGGGATGATACGCAGTATTTT. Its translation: CASRDSGRGDDTQYF.

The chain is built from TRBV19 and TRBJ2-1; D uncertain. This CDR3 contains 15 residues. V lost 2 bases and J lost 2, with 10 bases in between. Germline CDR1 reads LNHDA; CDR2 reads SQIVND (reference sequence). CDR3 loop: CASSISRAAYNEQFF. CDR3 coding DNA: TGTGCCAGTAGTATAAGCCGTGCTGCCTACAATGAGCAGTTCTTC.

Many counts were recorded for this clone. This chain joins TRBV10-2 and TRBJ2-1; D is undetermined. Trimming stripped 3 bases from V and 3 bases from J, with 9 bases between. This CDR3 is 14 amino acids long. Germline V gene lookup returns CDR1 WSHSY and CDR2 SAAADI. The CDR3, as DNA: TGCGCCAGCAGTGACCCGGCTAGCTACAATGAGCAGTTCTTC. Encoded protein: CASSDPASYNEQFF.

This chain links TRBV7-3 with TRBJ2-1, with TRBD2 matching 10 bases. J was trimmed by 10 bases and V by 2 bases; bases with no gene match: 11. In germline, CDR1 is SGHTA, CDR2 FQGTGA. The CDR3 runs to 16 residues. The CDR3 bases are TGTGCCAGCAGCTTATCTAGCGGGGGAACCCCTGGGGAGCAGTTCTTC. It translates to CASSLSSGGTPGEQFF.

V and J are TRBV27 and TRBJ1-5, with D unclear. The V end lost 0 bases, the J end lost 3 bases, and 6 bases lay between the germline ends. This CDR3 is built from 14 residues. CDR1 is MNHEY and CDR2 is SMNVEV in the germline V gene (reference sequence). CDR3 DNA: TGTGCCAGCAGTTTATCTACTACCAATCAGCCCCAGCATTTT. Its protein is CASSLSTTNQPQHF.

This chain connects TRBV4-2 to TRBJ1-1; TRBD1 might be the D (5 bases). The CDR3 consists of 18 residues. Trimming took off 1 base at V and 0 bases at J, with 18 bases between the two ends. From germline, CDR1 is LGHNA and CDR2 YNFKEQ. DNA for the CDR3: TGTGCCAGCAGCCAAGGTCAGGGCGACCCTTATTTGAACACTGAAGCTTTCTTT. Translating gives CASSQGQGDPYLNTEAFF.

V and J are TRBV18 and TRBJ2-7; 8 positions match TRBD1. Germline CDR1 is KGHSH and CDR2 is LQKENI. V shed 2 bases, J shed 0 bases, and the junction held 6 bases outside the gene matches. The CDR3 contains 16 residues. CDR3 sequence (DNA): TGTGCCAGCTCACCATCAGGGGGCGAAAACTCCTACGAGCAGTACTTC. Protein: CASSPSGGENSYEQYF. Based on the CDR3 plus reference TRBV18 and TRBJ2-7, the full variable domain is NAGVMQNPRHLVRRRGQEARLRCSPMKGHSHVYWYRQLPEEGLKFMVYLQKENIIDESGMPKERFSAEFPKEGPSILRIQQVVRGDSAAYFCASSPSGGENSYEQYFGPGTRLTVT.

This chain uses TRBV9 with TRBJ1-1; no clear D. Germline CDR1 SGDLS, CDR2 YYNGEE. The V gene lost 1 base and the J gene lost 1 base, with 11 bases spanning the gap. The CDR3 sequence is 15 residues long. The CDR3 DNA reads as TGTGCCAGCAGCGTAAGTCCGGGAGGGAACACTGAAGCTTTCTTT. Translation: CASSVSPGGNTEAFF. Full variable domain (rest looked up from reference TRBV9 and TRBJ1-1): DSGVTQTPKHLITATGQRVTLRCSPRSGDLSVYWYQQSLDQGLQFLIQYYNGEERAKGNILERFSAQQFPDLHSELNLSSLELGDSALYFCASSVSPGGNTEAFFGQGTRLTVV.